A single sample is the source of the 3 T cell receptor beta chains below, sequenced in a study of radiation and T cells in renal cell carcinoma. Regarding time point: baseline pretreatment blood. Treatment specified: 15 Gy SBRT to primary tumor, nephrectomy 4 weeks later. Only in-frame clones appear in the TCRdb table, and some are missing; sequencing was by immunoSEQ multiplex PCR. Found here are tens of thousands of clones, around 80% of them singletons; the top ten hold roughly 7.2%. Specimen: blood, collected from a patient whose treatment included radiotherapy and nephrectomy. The receptors stem from a man in his 60s with renal cell carcinoma.

The DNA of the CDR3 is TGTGCCAGTAGTATAGATCCCACCGACTATGGCTACACCTTC. Residues: CASSIDPTDYGYTF. The chain carries TRBV19 and TRBJ1-2; D is unclear. CDR1 is LNHDA and CDR2 is SQIVND in the germline V gene (reference sequence). CDR3 length: 14 residues. V lost 0 bases to trimming and J lost 3 bases, with 8 bases between them. Complete variable domain (other parts from reference TRBV19 and TRBJ1-2): DGGITQSPKYLFRKEGQNVTLSCEQNLNHDAMYWYRQDPGQGLRLIYYSQIVNDFQKGDIAEGYSVSREKKESFPLTVTSAQKNPTAFYLCASSIDPTDYGYTFGSGTRLTVV.

This chain links TRBV28 with TRBJ1-5; TRBD1 might be the D (6 bases). V lost 1 base and J 0 bases, leaving 22 bases between the germline ends. Germline V lookup: CDR1 MDHEN, CDR2 SYDVKM. The CDR3 has 20 residues. The CDR3 spells CASSLYPKTGFLDSNQPQHF. CDR3 sequence (DNA): TGTGCCAGCAGTTTATACCCAAAGACAGGCTTCCTAGATAGCAATCAGCCCCAGCATTTT.

The chain joins TRBV7-2 to TRBJ1-5; D ambiguous. The CDR3 length is 13 residues. V was cut by 2 bases and J by 9 bases, with 11 bases left in between. Germline V gene sequence: CDR1 SGHTA, CDR2 FQGNSA. The CDR3 is CASSLQVLGPQHF. The CDR3 nucleotides read TGTGCCAGCAGCTTACAGGTCCTCGGGCCCCAGCATTTT.